One sample yielded the 11 T cell receptor beta chains listed below, sequenced in a study of T-cell reconstitution after alpha-beta-depleted transplantation in children (TCRdb year 2016). Receptors were amplified or captured by PCR. The reads were generated on an Illumina HiSeq 2500. To normalize quantification of the TCRbeta repertoire, the TCR libraries were built with molecular barcoding that relied on unique molecular identifiers. TCRdb passed the public sequencing reads through fastp at Q25 and MiXCR, retaining productive beta sequences. Identical CDR3 proteins give one entry, which carries the most common genes and DNA. The sample table shows some 300,000 distinct CDR3 sequences, and about 9.4% are seen once. Jointly, the top ten make up less than 9% of the sample. Taken with the paper, the label for treatment or condition translates to: allogeneic hematopoietic cell transplantation with graft depleted of TCRalphabeta T cells and CD19 B cells.

The starting material was PBMCs, obtained before TCRalphabeta/CD19-depleted stem cell transplant. The receptors come from a boy in the first two years of life with acute myeloid leukemia, due to receive a stem cell transplant.

This clonotype was observed at least ten times. The CDR3 is CASSEWRGEQYF. The CDR3 DNA reads as TGTGCCAGCAGTGAATGGAGGGGCGAGCAGTACTTC. V gene TRBV25-1 combines with J gene TRBJ2-7; a possible D gene is TRBD2 (6 bases). The CDR3 extends over 12 amino acids. Germline assignment: CDR1 MGHDK and CDR2 SYGVNS. V shed 1 base and J shed 6 bases, with 7 bases lying between them.

This clonotype was observed many times. J is TRBJ2-3 and V is TRBV19, with D unclear. Trimming pared 5 bases from V and 3 bases from J, leaving 9 bases between. The CDR3 sequence is 13 residues long. From germline, CDR1 is LNHDA and CDR2 SQIVND (reference sequence). The CDR3 coding sequence is TGTGCCAGTAGTTTTCGGACGACAGATACGCAGTATTTT. Amino acids: CASSFRTTDTQYF.

The chain couples TRBV24-1 to TRBJ1-5; possibly TRBD1 for D (5 bases). The V gene lost 3 bases and the J gene lost 7 bases, with 12 bases spanning the gap. The CDR3 consists of 14 residues. Per the germline V gene, CDR1 is KGHDR and CDR2 is SFDVKD. The CDR3 loop reads CATSDPRDSQPQHF. The DNA for the CDR3 is TGTGCCACCAGTGATCCCAGGGATTCCCAGCCCCAGCATTTT.

At least ten counts were recorded for this clonotype. The genes are TRBV28 and TRBJ2-2; 10 bases match TRBD2. This CDR3 region has 18 residues. From germline, CDR1 is MDHEN and CDR2 SYDVKM. V shed 1 base, J shed 5 bases, and the junction held 10 bases outside the gene matches. CDR3 nucleotides: TGTGCCAGCAGTTTATTTCCTAGCGGGGGAGGAAGGACCGGGGAGCTGTTTTTT. This sequence encodes CASSLFPSGGGRTGELFF.

At least ten counts were recorded for this clonotype. V usage is TRBV20-1 and J usage is TRBJ1-1; possibly TRBD1 for D (5 bases). Germline V gene lookup returns CDR1 DFQATT and CDR2 SNEGSKA (reference sequence). There are 15 residues in the CDR3. The V gene lost 1 base and the J gene lost 5 bases, with 17 bases spanning the gap. CDR3 sequence reads: CSARGGQGRSTEAFF. CDR3 nucleotide sequence: TGCAGTGCTAGAGGGGGCCAGGGACGAAGTACTGAAGCTTTCTTT.

The chain couples TRBV12-3 or TRBV12-4 to TRBJ2-1; 15 nucleotides align to TRBD2. The ends lost 3 bases at V and 4 bases at J; junction bases unmatched: 7. This CDR3 spans 18 amino acids. CDR3 nucleotides: TGTGCCAGCAGTTTCGGAGGACTAGCGGGAGGGCTGTACAATGAGCAGTTCTTC. Protein: CASSFGGLAGGLYNEQFF.

This clonotype was counted at least ten times. The CDR3 sequence is CASSPGADNQPQHF. DNA for the CDR3: TGTGCCAGCTCACCAGGGGCAGATAATCAGCCCCAGCATTTT. The chain joins TRBV18 to TRBJ1-5; D may be TRBD1 (5 bases). This CDR3 is built from 14 residues. Trimming removed 2 bases from V and 4 bases from J, with 9 bases in between. Germline CDR1 and CDR2: KGHSH and LQKENI. Drawing the rest from reference TRBV18 and TRBJ1-5, the complete variable domain is NAGVMQNPRHLVRRRGQEARLRCSPMKGHSHVYWYRQLPEEGLKFMVYLQKENIIDESGMPKERFSAEFPKEGPSILRIQQVVRGDSAAYFCASSPGADNQPQHFGDGTRLSIL.

At least ten counts were recorded for this clonotype. The chain has TRBV20-1 and TRBJ2-1; TRBD2 might be the D (7 bases). Germline V gene data show CDR1 as DFQATT and CDR2 as SNEGSKA (reference sequence). The CDR3 is made up of 16 amino acids. The V end lost 1 base, the J end lost 2 bases, and 15 bases lay between the germline ends. CDR3 loop: CSARVGGARTYNEQFF. Here the CDR3 DNA reads TGCAGTGCTAGAGTGGGGGGGGCAAGAACCTACAATGAGCAGTTCTTC.

This clonotype appeared many times. The chain uses TRBV4-2 and TRBJ2-3; TRBD2 matches at 11 bases. This CDR3 contains 16 residues. With V trimmed by 3 bases and J by 5 bases, 7 bases remained unmatched. Germline loops: CDR1 LGHNA, CDR2 YNFKEQ. CDR3 amino acids: CASSHAIAGGGDTQYF. CDR3 sequence (DNA): TGTGCCAGCAGCCATGCGATAGCGGGAGGGGGAGATACGCAGTATTTT.

This clonotype was seen ten or more times. The rearrangement links TRBV7-2 to TRBJ2-4; no reliable D call. This CDR3 is 12 amino acids long. With 3 bases removed from V and 5 bases from J, the gap between germline ends came to 5 bases. Germline loops: CDR1 SGHTA, CDR2 FQGNSA. In nucleotides, the CDR3 is TGTGCCAGCAGCTTGTCCCAAAACATTCAGTACTTC. The encoded protein is CASSLSQNIQYF.

This clonotype has more than one count but fewer than ten. J is TRBJ2-1 and V is TRBV28, with D possibly matching TRBD2 (5 bases). Germline CDR1 is MDHEN and CDR2 is SYDVKM. The length of the CDR3 is 13 residues. V was trimmed by 3 bases and J by 6 bases, leaving 9 bases between them. The CDR3: CASSFLLANEQFF. CDR3 DNA sequence: TGTGCCAGCAGTTTTCTGCTAGCCAATGAGCAGTTCTTC. The full variable domain, rest sourced from reference TRBV28 and TRBJ2-1, is DVKVTQSSRYLVKRTGEKVFLECVQDMDHENMFWYRQDPGLGLRLIYFSYDVKMKEKGDIPEGYSVSREKKERFSLILESASTNQTSMYLCASSFLLANEQFFGPGTRLTVL.